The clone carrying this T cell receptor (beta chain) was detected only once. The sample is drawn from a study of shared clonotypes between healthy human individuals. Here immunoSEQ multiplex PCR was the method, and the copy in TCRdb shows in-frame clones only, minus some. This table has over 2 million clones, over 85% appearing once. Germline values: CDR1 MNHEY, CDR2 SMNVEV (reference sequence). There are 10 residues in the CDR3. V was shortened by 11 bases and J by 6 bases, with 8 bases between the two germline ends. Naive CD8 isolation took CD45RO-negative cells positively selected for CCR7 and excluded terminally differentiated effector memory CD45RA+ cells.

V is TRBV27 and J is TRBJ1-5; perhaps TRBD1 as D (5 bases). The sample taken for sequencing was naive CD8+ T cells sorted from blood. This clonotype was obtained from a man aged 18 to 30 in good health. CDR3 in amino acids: CAVGVQPQHF. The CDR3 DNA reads TGTGCCGTGGGGGTTCAGCCCCAGCATTTT.